These 19 T cell receptor beta chains came from one sample sequenced in a study of CD8+CD57+ T cells in acquired aplastic anemia. Patients who underwent sequencing had shown CD8+CD57+ cell expansion by flow cytometry. TCR beta VDJ and CDR3 profiling used genomic DNA as template. Each CDR3 protein gets one entry after TCRdb re-called the reads with MiXCR. The repertoire consists of about 180,000 distinct CDR3 sequences, with 63% occurring once and the leading ten covering 42%. The specimen sequenced was sorted CD4+, CD8+, or CD8+CD57+ T cells (not recorded which) from PBMCs. The receptors come from a human donor with aplastic anemia.

The J gene is TRBJ2-3, the V gene TRBV19; D might be TRBD1 or TRBD2, each matching 5 bases. Trimming shortened V by 6 bases and J by 11 bases, and 18 bases separated the two germline ends. CDR3 length: 13 residues. The germline V gene encodes CDR1 LNHDA and CDR2 SQIVND (reference sequence). The CDR3 spells CASSGDPGDEQYF. The DNA for the CDR3 is TGTGCCAGTAGCGGGGACCCCGGGGATGAGCAGTATTTT.

The gene calls are TRBV20-1 and TRBJ2-1; D gene unclear. V gave up 1 base and J gave up 10 bases, with 20 bases separating them. CDR3 length: 15 amino acids. The germline gives CDR1 DFQATT, CDR2 SNEGSKA (reference sequence). The CDR3 region has the DNA TGCAGTGCTAGAGCTAGGGCCCTCCCTTCCTACGAGCAGTTCTTC. This codes for CSARARALPSYEQFF.

A word on this clonotype: A much larger clone lies one base from this, so it may be a read error. The J gene is TRBJ2-1, the V gene TRBV19, with 11 nucleotides matching TRBD2. V trimming: 7 bases; J trimming: 10 bases; junction bases outside the gene matches: 12. Germline CDR1 and CDR2: LNHDA and SQIVND (reference sequence). The CDR3 has 15 amino acids. CDR3 in amino acids: CASTLISGGAGEQFF. DNA of the CDR3: TGTGCCAGTACCCTGATTAGCGGGGGGGCAGGGGAGCAGTTCTTC.

The chain is built from TRBV9 and TRBJ2-1, with D perhaps TRBD2 (5 bases). CDR3 length: 13 residues. V was trimmed by 0 bases and J by 8 bases, leaving 9 bases between them. CDR1 is SGDLS and CDR2 is YYNGEE in the germline V gene. CDR3 in DNA: TGTGCCAGCAGCGTAGTGGCTAGCTATGAGCAGTTCTTC. Translated, it gives CASSVVASYEQFF.

The table lists this clonotype with a few counts. This chain links TRBV7-9 with TRBJ2-3; 9 bases fit TRBD2. The trim removed 8 bases at V and 2 bases at J, leaving 17 bases unmatched. This CDR3 comprises 18 residues. Germline V gene data show CDR1 as SEHNR and CDR2 as FQNEAQ (reference sequence). CDR3 nucleotide sequence: TGTGCCAGCCTCTCTCAGCGGGGGGACGAACTACCCACAGATACGCAGTATTTT. This encodes CASLSQRGDELPTDTQYF.

The V call is TRBV19, the J call TRBJ2-1, with 9 bases matching TRBD2. V gave up 9 bases and J gave up 8 bases; unmatched junction bases: 17. CDR1 and CDR2 from the germline V gene are LNHDA and SQIVND (reference sequence). The CDR3 is 16 residues long. The CDR3 nucleotides read TGTGCCAGCAGCACCCCGACTAGCGGCGGAGGTTATGAGCAGTTCTTC. It yields the protein CASSTPTSGGGYEQFF.

The J gene is TRBJ1-1, the V gene TRBV11-1; D remains ambiguous. The CDR3 is 11 amino acids. V gave up 6 bases and J gave up 9 bases, with 11 bases separating them. Germline assignment: CDR1 SGHAT and CDR2 FQDESV (reference sequence). CDR3 region: CASSPRGQAFF. In nucleotides, the CDR3 is TGTGCCAGCAGTCCTCGGGGTCAAGCTTTCTTT.

The chain couples TRBV4-1 to TRBJ1-2; 7 nucleotides agree with TRBD1. The junction had 3 bases not matched to a gene; V was cut back by 0 bases and J by 2 bases. Germline-derived CDR1 and CDR2 are MGHRA and YSYEKL. This CDR3 has 15 residues. As DNA, the CDR3 is TGCGCCAGCAGCCAAGAGACAGGGACCAACTATGGCTACACCTTC. It encodes CASSQETGTNYGYTF.

On this clonotype itself: The CDR3 does not close with the conserved phenylalanine or tryptophan, likely indicating a read error. This chain connects TRBV7-9 to TRBJ1-6; TRBD1 might be the D (6 bases). CDR1 and CDR2 (germline): SEHNR, FQNEAQ (reference sequence). This CDR3 is built from 14 residues. Between the trimmed V and J ends, which lost 5 bases and 7 bases, there was a span of 12 bases. CDR3 DNA sequence: TGTGCCAGCAGCCGCCAGGGGAACAATTCACCCCTCCACCTT. This translates into CASSRQGNNSPLHL.

The table lists this clonotype with many counts. The chain employs TRBV7-8 and TRBJ2-5; D not certain. Germline V gene lookup returns CDR1 SGHVS and CDR2 FQNEAQ. The CDR3 runs to 13 residues. Trimming took 10 bases from V and 4 from J, leaving 16 bases between them. The CDR3 bases are TGTGCCACCCTGGGTACCTTAGCAGAGACCCAGTACTTC. Amino acid sequence: CATLGTLAETQYF. Full variable domain (rest looked up from reference TRBV7-8 and TRBJ2-5): GAGVSQSPRYKVAKRGQDVALRCDPISGHVSLFWYQQALGQGPEFLTYFQNEAQLDKSGLPSDRFFAERPEGSVSTLKIQRTQQEDSAVYLCATLGTLAETQYFGPGTRLLVL.

The chain uses TRBV29-1 and TRBJ1-2; no clear D. The V and J ends lost 1 base and 4 bases respectively, with 10 bases between them. Germline assignment: CDR1 SQVTM and CDR2 ANQGSEA. The CDR3 contains 13 residues. The CDR3 reads CSVEAERSYGYTF. In DNA, the CDR3 is TGCAGCGTTGAAGCAGAGCGCAGCTATGGCTACACCTTC.

This chain uses TRBV24-1 with TRBJ2-3, with D unresolved. Germline-derived CDR1 and CDR2 are KGHDR and SFDVKD. V gave up 4 bases and J gave up 4 bases, with 5 bases separating them. CDR3 length equals 12 residues. CDR3 region: CATSDPPDTQYF. The CDR3 DNA reads as TGTGCCACCAGTGACCCGCCAGATACGCAGTATTTT.

The chain joins TRBV19 to TRBJ1-1; the D is unclear. The CDR3 is 14 residues long. CDR1 and CDR2 from the germline V gene are LNHDA and SQIVND (reference sequence). Trimming removed 3 bases from V and 1 base from J, with 9 bases in between. In DNA form, the CDR3 reads TGTGCCAGTAGTATCGGACTCACGAACACTGAAGCTTTCTTT. Encoded protein: CASSIGLTNTEAFF. Supplemented by reference TRBV19 and TRBJ1-1, the full variable domain reads DGGITQSPKYLFRKEGQNVTLSCEQNLNHDAMYWYRQDPGQGLRLIYYSQIVNDFQKGDIAEGYSVSREKKESFPLTVTSAQKNPTAFYLCASSIGLTNTEAFFGQGTRLTVV.

This clonotype was observed a few times. The CDR3 DNA reads TGTGCCACCTCCCAGGACACAGATACGCAGTATTTT. Its protein is CATSQDTDTQYF. J is TRBJ2-3 and V is TRBV15, with D hard to call. The CDR3 loop spans 12 amino acids. CDR1 LNHNV and CDR2 YYDKDF come from the germline V gene (reference sequence). V dropped 8 bases and J dropped 2 bases, with 8 bases sitting between them.

The V gene is TRBV7-9, the J gene TRBJ2-5; D remains ambiguous. V lost 2 bases to trimming and J lost 6 bases, with 10 bases between them. The V gene's germline CDR1 is SEHNR and CDR2 FQNEAQ (reference sequence). The CDR3 is made up of 13 amino acids. CDR3 in amino acids: CASSLLDSKTQYF. DNA for the CDR3: TGTGCCAGCAGCTTATTGGATTCGAAGACCCAGTACTTC.

This clonotype was detected only a few times. This chain connects TRBV20-1 to TRBJ2-7; D is possibly TRBD2 (5 bases). V was pared by 6 bases and J by 3 bases, with 15 bases between. Germline loops: CDR1 DFQATT, CDR2 SNEGSKA (reference sequence). The CDR3 is 13 amino acids. The CDR3 sequence is CSATLPGFYEQYF. The CDR3 DNA is TGCAGTGCCACCCTCCCGGGATTCTACGAGCAGTACTTC.

This clonotype was counted many times. V is TRBV6-5 and J is TRBJ2-7, with 10 bases matching TRBD1. V lost 6 bases and J lost 4; bases outside the gene matches: 6. This CDR3 region has 14 residues. In germline, CDR1 is MNHEY, CDR2 SVGAGI. The CDR3 region is CASRPGTGAYEQYF. DNA of the CDR3: TGTGCCAGCAGACCGGGGACAGGGGCTTACGAGCAGTACTTC.

A remark on this clonotype: The junction departs from the called germline gene at one end, perhaps through a read error. V usage is TRBV19 and J usage is TRBJ2-7; the D is unclear. CDR3 length: 16 amino acids. Per germline, CDR1 LNHDA and CDR2 SQIVND (reference sequence). The CDR3 protein is CASSIGRIRRVAEQYF. Written as DNA, the CDR3 is TGTGCCAGTAGCATAGGACGGATACGACGTGTCGCCGAGCAGTACTTC.

This clonotype appeared once. The J gene is TRBJ2-7, the V gene TRBV11-2; 8 bases fit TRBD2. The CDR3 contains 17 residues. Germline trimming cut 1 base from V and 3 bases from J; bases unmatched to any gene: 11. Germline lookup yields CDR1 SGHAT and CDR2 FQNNGV. The CDR3, as DNA: TGTGCCAGCAGCTTAGGGGGAAAGCGGGGGCTAGGCTACGAGCAGTACTTC. Residues: CASSLGGKRGLGYEQYF.